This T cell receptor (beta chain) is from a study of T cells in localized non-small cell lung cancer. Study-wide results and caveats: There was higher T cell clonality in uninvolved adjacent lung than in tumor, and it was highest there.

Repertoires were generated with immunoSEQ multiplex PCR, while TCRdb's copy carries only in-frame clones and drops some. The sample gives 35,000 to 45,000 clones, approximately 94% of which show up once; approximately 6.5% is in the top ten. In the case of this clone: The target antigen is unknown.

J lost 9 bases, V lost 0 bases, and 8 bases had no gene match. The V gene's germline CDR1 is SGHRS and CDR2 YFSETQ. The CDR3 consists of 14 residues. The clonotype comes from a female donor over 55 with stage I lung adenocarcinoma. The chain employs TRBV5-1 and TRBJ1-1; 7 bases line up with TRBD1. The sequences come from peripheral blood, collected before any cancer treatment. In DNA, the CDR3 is TGCGCCAGCAGCTTGGTTTCGCAGGGGGACAAAGCTTTCTTT. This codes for CASSLVSQGDKAFF.